These 7 T cell receptor beta chains were all obtained from the same sample, sequenced in a study of graft-versus-host responses after intestinal transplantation. Method: immunoSEQ multiplex PCR; TCRdb's copy keeps in-frame clones and lacks some. Found here are around 84,000 clones, under 85% of them singletons; the top ten hold 15% to 20%. No cognate antigen is known for these TCRs. Material: unstimulated CD8+ T cells sorted from spleen or lymph node cells, obtained before intestinal transplant. These TCRs come from a human donor who received an intestinal transplant.

This chain joins TRBV4-1 and TRBJ1-5; the D gene is possibly TRBD1 (5 bases). Trimming removed 0 bases at V and 0 bases at J, with 6 bases between. CDR1 and CDR2 from the germline V gene are MGHRA and YSYEKL. The CDR3 sequence is 15 residues long. The CDR3 sequence is CASSQDRDSNQPQHF. CDR3 bases: TGCGCCAGCAGCCAAGACAGGGATAGCAATCAGCCCCAGCATTTT.

The CDR3 reads CASSQEVGSGSIGYEQYF. The CDR3 region has the DNA TGCGCCAGCAGCCAAGAAGTGGGTAGCGGGAGTATCGGCTACGAGCAGTACTTC. The rearrangement links TRBV4-3 to TRBJ2-7; 9 bases line up with TRBD2. CDR1 and CDR2 from the germline V gene are LGHNA and YSLEER. The CDR3 is 18 amino acids. V lost 0 bases, J lost 3 bases, and 12 bases stayed unmatched.

This clone was picked up one time. This chain uses TRBV6-6 with TRBJ1-2; D perhaps matches TRBD1 (5 bases). Trimming cost V 4 bases and J 2 bases, with 5 bases left between them. The CDR3 length is 12 residues. Germline CDR1 MNHNY, CDR2 SVGAGI (reference sequence). This CDR3 reads CASSWDNYGYTF. The CDR3 coding sequence is TGTGCCAGCAGTTGGGACAACTATGGCTACACCTTC.

The rearrangement joins TRBV14 to TRBJ2-1, with D possibly matching TRBD2 (6 bases). The CDR3 runs 15 residues. V lost 1 base to trimming and J lost 7 bases, with 14 bases between them. The V gene's germline CDR1 is SGHDN and CDR2 FVKESK. CDR3 in amino acids: CASSQVWPSANEQFF. For the CDR3, the DNA is TGTGCCAGCAGCCAAGTCTGGCCTAGCGCGAATGAGCAGTTCTTC.

V and J are TRBV4-1 and TRBJ2-2, with a weak D call TRBD1 (6 bases). V dropped 0 bases and J dropped 8 bases, with 16 bases sitting between them. Germline V lookup: CDR1 MGHRA, CDR2 YSYEKL. This CDR3 comprises 16 residues. This CDR3 is CASSQDLPPDRGELFF. CDR3 DNA sequence: TGCGCCAGCAGCCAAGATTTGCCCCCTGACAGGGGGGAGCTGTTTTTT.

V usage is TRBV11-2 and J usage is TRBJ2-3; tentatively, D is TRBD1 or TRBD2 (6 bases each). The CDR3 covers 15 residues. V was cut by 6 bases and J by 3 bases, with 16 bases left in between. CDR1 and CDR2 (germline): SGHAT, FQNNGV. The CDR3 nucleotides read TGTGCCAGCAGTTGGGGGGCTTTGGGTACAGATACGCAGTATTTT. It specifies CASSWGALGTDTQYF.

This rearrangement joins TRBV6-1 to TRBJ2-2, with 8 positions matching TRBD1. V dropped 0 bases and J dropped 6; count of bases not matched to a gene: 6. The germline V gene encodes CDR1 MNHNS and CDR2 SASEGT. The CDR3 runs 16 residues. For the CDR3, the DNA is TGTGCCAGCAGTGAAGCCGGGACAGGTTACCCCGGGGAGCTGTTTTTT. Protein sequence: CASSEAGTGYPGELFF.